The rows below give T cell receptor beta chains drawn from one sample of a study of neurological immune-mediated disorders. TCRdb analysed the 5' RACE reads with MiXCR anew, one entry per CDR3 protein. The table has under 20,000 distinct CDR3 sequences, around 2.5% seen once. Specimen: PBMCs. The receptors here all came from a young woman with multiple sclerosis. The CDR3 runs from the conserved cysteine through the conserved F or W. The D gene is left open where the match is weak. The size entry is marked missing in some rows and otherwise reads once, few, many or a size class.

v_gene: TRBV10-3; abundance: many; j_gene: TRBJ2-5; d_gene: -; CDR3aa: CAISEMKAGRPKETQYF; CDR3nt: TGTGCCATCAGTGAGATGAAGGCCGGGAGACCTAAAGAGACCCAGTACTTC
v_gene: TRBV7-8; abundance: many; j_gene: TRBJ2-2; d_gene: -; CDR3aa: CASSFRPPNTGELFF; CDR3nt: TGTGCCAGCAGCTTCCGGCCACCGAACACCGGGGAGCTGTTTTTT
v_gene: TRBV5-5; abundance: many; j_gene: TRBJ2-5; d_gene: -; CDR3aa: CASSLEAGRETQYF; CDR3nt: TGTGCCAGCAGCTTGGAGGCAGGACGGGAGACCCAGTACTTC
v_gene: TRBV5-1; abundance: many; j_gene: TRBJ1-2; d_gene: -; CDR3aa: CASSLTEGSGYYGYTF; CDR3nt: TGCGCCAGCAGCTTGACCGAAGGCTCGGGGTACTATGGCTACACCTTC
v_gene: TRBV7-2; abundance: many; j_gene: TRBJ2-4; d_gene: -; CDR3aa: CASSSYVQNIQYF; CDR3nt: TGTGCCAGCAGCTCCTATGTGCAAAACATTCAGTACTTC
v_gene: TRBV4-3; abundance: many; j_gene: TRBJ2-2; d_gene: -; CDR3aa: CASSQETIDRGSAGELFF; CDR3nt: TGCGCCAGCAGCCAAGAAACGATCGACCGCGGTTCAGCCGGGGAGCTGTTTTTT
v_gene: TRBV13; abundance: -; j_gene: TRBJ1-2; d_gene: -; CDR3aa: CASKGGNEGYTF; CDR3nt: TGTGCCAGCAAGGGCGGAAATGAAGGCTACACCTTC
v_gene: TRBV27; abundance: many; j_gene: TRBJ1-6; d_gene: TRBD1; CDR3aa: CASKSLARGLSYNSPLHF; CDR3nt: TGTGCCAGCAAATCCCTTGCGAGGGGGCTATCCTATAATTCACCCCTCCACTTT
v_gene: TRBV20-1; abundance: many; j_gene: TRBJ1-1; d_gene: -; CDR3aa: CSASYRMNTEAFF; CDR3nt: TGCAGTGCTAGTTACAGGATGAACACTGAAGCTTTCTTT
v_gene: TRBV20-1; abundance: many; j_gene: TRBJ2-3; d_gene: -; CDR3aa: CSVVSLADTQYF; CDR3nt: TGCAGTGTCGTTAGCTTAGCAGATACGCAGTATTTT